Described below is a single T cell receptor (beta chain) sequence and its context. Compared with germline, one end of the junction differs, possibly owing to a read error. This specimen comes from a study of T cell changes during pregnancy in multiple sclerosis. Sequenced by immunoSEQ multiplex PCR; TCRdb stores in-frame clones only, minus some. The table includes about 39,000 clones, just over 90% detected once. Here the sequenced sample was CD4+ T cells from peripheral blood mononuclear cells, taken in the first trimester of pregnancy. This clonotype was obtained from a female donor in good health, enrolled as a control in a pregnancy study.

CDR3 nucleotides: TGTGCCAGCAGCTTATTCCCGAGTACTGAAGCTTTCTTT. Residues: CASSLFPSTEAFF. This chain links TRBV28 with TRBJ1-1; D is ambiguous. The CDR3 loop spans 13 amino acids. Germline loops: CDR1 MDHEN, CDR2 SYDVKM.